The 31 T cell receptor beta chains below all came from one sample that was sequenced in a study of beta chain features in type 1 diabetes. Study-level findings and limits: Significant though moderate, a shortening of TCRB CDR3s appeared in all four CD4+ subsets of Type 1 diabetes patients.

Of the isolated RNA, all was reverse transcribed, and so the sequenced material was expressed TCRB transcripts. Repertoires were generated with immunoSEQ multiplex PCR, while TCRdb's copy carries only in-frame clones and drops some. The table has under 200,000 clones, around a tenth seen once. Their recognized antigens are unknown. The sample consisted of central memory CD4+ T cells from blood. The receptors were gathered from a man aged 30-40 years with type 1 diabetes.

The V call is TRBV9, the J call TRBJ1-1; 10 positions match TRBD1. V shed 3 bases, J shed 5 bases, and the junction held 10 bases outside the gene matches. The germline CDR1 and CDR2 sequences are SGDLS and YYNGEE. CDR3 length equals 16 residues. In DNA, the CDR3 is TGTGCCAGCAGCGCGGGACAGGGGATGTCGGGGACTGAAGCTTTCTTT. Translated, it gives CASSAGQGMSGTEAFF.

The chain combines TRBV7-2 with TRBJ2-1; TRBD2 matches at 11 bases. This CDR3 is 18 amino acids long. Trimming took 2 bases from V and 2 from J; bases not matched to a gene: 8. Germline lookup yields CDR1 SGHTA and CDR2 FQGNSA. For the CDR3, the DNA is TGTGCCAGCAGCTTAAACTCCGGGACTAGCGGCCCCTACAATGAGCAGTTCTTC. Its translation: CASSLNSGTSGPYNEQFF.

This clone was counted between two and nine times. The chain couples TRBV5-1 to TRBJ1-1; 9 nucleotides agree with TRBD1. CDR3 length: 15 amino acids. The germline CDR1 and CDR2 sequences are SGHRS and YFSETQ. J lost 6 bases, V lost 4 bases, and 10 bases had no gene match. Written as DNA, the CDR3 is TGCGCCAGCAGCAGATCGGGACAGGGCGGGGCTGAAGCTTTCTTT. Protein product: CASSRSGQGGAEAFF.

V and J are TRBV11-2 and TRBJ2-3, with 9 bases fitting TRBD1. The V gene end was trimmed by 5 bases and the J gene end by 5 bases; junction bases not matched to a gene: 11. Germline V CDR1 and CDR2: SGHAT, FQNNGV. This CDR3 contains 16 residues. In DNA, the CDR3 is TGTGCCAGCAGCCCTCGGACAGGGGATGATAGAGATACGCAGTATTTT. Translation: CASSPRTGDDRDTQYF.

The V call is TRBV4-3, the J call TRBJ2-3, with TRBD2 identical over 8 bases. Trimming at V came to 4 bases and at J to 2 bases, leaving 11 bases not matched to a gene. CDR3 length equals 17 residues. Germline V gives CDR1 LGHNA, CDR2 YSLEER. The DNA for the CDR3 is TGCGCCAGCAGCCGAGGACTAGCCAATACCGTCACAGATACGCAGTATTTT. Residues: CASSRGLANTVTDTQYF.

This clone was seen a few times. The chain employs TRBV4-2 and TRBJ2-7, with D perhaps matching TRBD2 (6 bases). Trimming took 1 base from V and 3 from J, leaving 10 bases between them. The CDR3 is 14 amino acids. Germline CDR1 and CDR2: LGHNA and YNFKEQ. The CDR3 region has the DNA TGTGCCAGCAGCCAAGGAACGGGGGACTACGAGCAGTACTTC. Amino acids: CASSQGTGDYEQYF.

The chain uses TRBV7-9 and TRBJ2-1; no clear D. The length of the CDR3 is 11 residues. The V gene lost 6 bases and the J gene lost 3 bases, with 3 bases spanning the gap. Germline V gene sequence: CDR1 SEHNR, CDR2 FQNEAQ (reference sequence). The CDR3, as DNA: TGTGCCAGCAGTAACTACAATGAGCAGTTCTTC. Amino acids: CASSNYNEQFF.

This clone was detected a few times. This chain uses TRBV18 with TRBJ2-5, with D tentatively TRBD2 (6 bases). Trimming took 3 bases from V and 5 from J, leaving 13 bases between them. Germline CDR1 is KGHSH and CDR2 is LQKENI. The CDR3 covers 14 residues. CDR3 residues: CASSPTTSVETQYF. Written as DNA, the CDR3 is TGTGCCAGCTCACCCACGACTAGTGTGGAGACCCAGTACTTC.

There are a few counts of this clone. The gene calls are TRBV6-1 and TRBJ2-5; D ambiguous. CDR1 MNHNS and CDR2 SASEGT come from the germline V gene. The CDR3 contains 12 residues. The V gene lost 0 bases and the J gene lost 9 bases, with 8 bases spanning the gap. CDR3 loop: CASSEALQAQYF. The CDR3 region has the DNA TGTGCCAGCAGTGAAGCGCTCCAGGCCCAGTACTTC.

The V call is TRBV7-2, the J call TRBJ2-2; D is perhaps TRBD1 (5 bases). The CDR3 spans 14 residues. The ends were cut back, 3 bases at V and 4 bases at J, with 9 bases in the middle. Germline CDR1 reads SGHTA; CDR2 reads FQGNSA. The CDR3 bases are TGTGCCAGCAGCTTGGGGCCATTCACCGGGGAGCTGTTTTTT. It codes for CASSLGPFTGELFF.

The sample holds a few counts of this clone. V usage is TRBV5-1 and J usage is TRBJ2-5; 13 bases fit TRBD2. V lost 4 bases to trimming and J lost 0 bases; unmatched junction nucleotides: 6. Per the germline V gene, CDR1 is SGHRS and CDR2 is YFSETQ. This CDR3 has 17 residues. In nucleotides, the CDR3 is TGCGCCAGCAGCCCGGGACTAGCGGGGACGAACCAAGAGACCCAGTACTTC. Amino acid sequence: CASSPGLAGTNQETQYF.

The chain couples TRBV7-9 to TRBJ2-1, with 9 bases that match TRBD2. Trimming took 5 bases from V and 0 from J; bases not matched to a gene: 8. Per the germline V gene, CDR1 is SEHNR and CDR2 is FQNEAQ (reference sequence). The CDR3 extends over 17 amino acids. CDR3 sequence: CASSQGLAANSYNEQFF. CDR3 in DNA: TGTGCCAGCAGCCAGGGACTAGCTGCAAACTCCTACAATGAGCAGTTCTTC.

The V and J genes are TRBV6-5 and TRBJ2-1, with 10 bases matching TRBD1. The CDR3 length is 15 residues. Germline trimming cut 6 bases from V and 7 bases from J; bases unmatched to any gene: 9. Germline values: CDR1 MNHEY, CDR2 SVGAGI. The CDR3: CASSKRQGARNEQFF. DNA of the CDR3: TGTGCCAGCAGCAAGCGACAGGGGGCGCGGAATGAGCAGTTCTTC.

This clone has only a few counts. The V and J genes are TRBV2 and TRBJ2-7; D uncertain. CDR1 SNHLY and CDR2 FYNNEI come from the germline V gene. This CDR3 region has 13 residues. V lost 0 bases and J 5 bases, leaving 8 bases between the germline ends. The CDR3 sequence: CASSEASYDEQYF. The DNA of the CDR3 is TGTGCCAGCAGTGAAGCTAGTTACGACGAGCAGTACTTC.

The rearrangement uses TRBV29-1 and TRBJ2-7; TRBD1 matches 8 bases. Germline lookup yields CDR1 SQVTM and CDR2 ANQGSEA. The CDR3 totals 13 residues. Trimming took 2 bases from V and 3 from J; bases not matched to a gene: 3. CDR3 coding DNA: TGCAGCGTTGAACAGGACAGGGACTACGAGCAGTACTTC. Its translation: CSVEQDRDYEQYF.

The J gene is TRBJ2-1, the V gene TRBV9, with 12 bases aligning to TRBD2. Per the germline V gene, CDR1 is SGDLS and CDR2 is YYNGEE. Trimming cost V 4 bases and J 6 bases; bases outside gene matches: 17. The CDR3 is 19 residues long. The DNA for the CDR3 is TGTGCCAGCAGCACCCGGACTAGCGGGGTTCCGGGCTGGCGCAATGAGCAGTTCTTC. Amino acid sequence: CASSTRTSGVPGWRNEQFF.

The CDR3 nucleotides read TGCGCCAGCAGTAACCTGACAGGGGTCAATGAGCAGTTCTTC. Protein product: CASSNLTGVNEQFF. The chain is built from TRBV5-1 and TRBJ2-1; 8 positions agree with TRBD1. The CDR3 contains 14 residues. V trimming: 5 bases; J trimming: 6 bases; junction bases outside the gene matches: 7. Germline CDR1 is SGHRS and CDR2 is YFSETQ.

This chain uses TRBV27 with TRBJ1-2; a possible D gene is TRBD1 (6 bases). V was cut by 0 bases and J by 4 bases, with 12 bases left in between. Germline V lookup: CDR1 MNHEY, CDR2 SMNVEV (reference sequence). The CDR3 has 15 residues. CDR3 loop: CASSLSVGGSYGYTF. CDR3 in DNA: TGTGCCAGCAGTTTATCGGTTGGGGGCTCCTATGGCTACACCTTC.

The chain has TRBV7-2 and TRBJ2-2, with TRBD1 as a possible D gene (6 bases). V gave up 7 bases and J gave up 1 base, with 22 bases separating them. Germline CDR1 SGHTA, CDR2 FQGNSA. The CDR3 has 18 amino acids. CDR3 region: CASTNPSRGEWNTGELFF. Written as DNA, the CDR3 is TGTGCCAGCACCAACCCCAGCAGGGGCGAATGGAACACCGGGGAGCTGTTTTTT.

The rearrangement links TRBV7-9 to TRBJ1-1; D uncertain. The V end was cut by 2 bases, the J end by 0 bases, with 4 bases between. The germline gives CDR1 SEHNR, CDR2 FQNEAQ (reference sequence). The CDR3 covers 13 residues. CDR3 sequence (DNA): TGTGCCAGCAGCTTATACATGAACACTGAAGCTTTCTTT. Translation gives CASSLYMNTEAFF.

This clone occurred many times. This rearrangement joins TRBV25-1 to TRBJ2-2; 7 positions agree with TRBD2. Germline CDR1 and CDR2: MGHDK and SYGVNS. J gave up 5 bases and V 4 bases, and 7 bases lay outside the gene matches. The CDR3 spans 15 residues. CDR3 residues: CASSVPGGGTGELFF. CDR3 DNA: TGTGCCAGCAGTGTTCCGGGAGGAGGTACCGGGGAGCTGTTTTTT.

This clone was picked up a small number of times. This sequence joins TRBV29-1 and TRBJ1-5; D remains unclear. Germline lookup yields CDR1 SQVTM and CDR2 ANQGSEA. Trimming took 4 bases from V and 7 from J, leaving 14 bases between them. The CDR3 length is 13 residues. The CDR3 nucleotides are TGCAGCGTTGGAGGGTCCTCGGGGCAGCCCCAGCATTTT. Residues: CSVGGSSGQPQHF.

The sample holds a few counts of this clone. The genes are TRBV18 and TRBJ2-7, with a tentative D call TRBD2 (5 bases). Germline CDR1 is KGHSH and CDR2 is LQKENI. CDR3 length equals 13 residues. Trimming removed 2 bases from V and 4 bases from J, with 9 bases in between. CDR3 sequence (DNA): TGTGCCAGCTCACCAGGGAGTTATTACGAGCAGTACTTC. Translation: CASSPGSYYEQYF. Complete variable domain (other parts from reference TRBV18 and TRBJ2-7): NAGVMQNPRHLVRRRGQEARLRCSPMKGHSHVYWYRQLPEEGLKFMVYLQKENIIDESGMPKERFSAEFPKEGPSILRIQQVVRGDSAAYFCASSPGSYYEQYFGPGTRLTVT.

The sample holds a few counts of this clone. This chain links TRBV28 with TRBJ1-5; no clear D. CDR3 length: 14 amino acids. V shed 8 bases and J shed 7 bases, with 18 bases lying between them. Germline lookup yields CDR1 MDHEN and CDR2 SYDVKM. The CDR3 region is CASCLYRGAQPQHF. The CDR3 coding sequence is TGTGCCAGCTGCTTGTACCGAGGAGCACAGCCCCAGCATTTT. The variable domain in full, completed from reference TRBV28 and TRBJ1-5, reads DVKVTQSSRYLVKRTGEKVFLECVQDMDHENMFWYRQDPGLGLRLIYFSYDVKMKEKGDIPEGYSVSREKKERFSLILESASTNQTSMYLCASCLYRGAQPQHFGDGTRLSIL.

The table lists this clone with a few counts. The chain uses TRBV27 and TRBJ1-2; weak D call: TRBD1 (6 bases). With 2 bases removed from V and 3 bases from J, the gap between germline ends came to 16 bases. From germline, CDR1 is MNHEY and CDR2 SMNVEV (reference sequence). The CDR3 totals 16 residues. The CDR3 nucleotides read TGTGCCAGCAGTTTAGGCAGGGGAGCCGCCGACTATGGCTACACCTTC. Translation gives CASSLGRGAADYGYTF.

The chain uses TRBV7-3 and TRBJ2-3, with 7 bases that match TRBD2. The CDR3 runs 15 residues. V was clipped by 1 base and J by 2 bases; unmatched bases: 3. Germline CDR1 reads SGHTA; CDR2 reads FQGTGA. CDR3 region: CASSLRAGHTDTQYF. The CDR3 bases are TGTGCCAGCAGCTTAAGAGCGGGGCACACAGATACGCAGTATTTT.

The chain has TRBV4-2 and TRBJ2-1; a weak D match, TRBD2 (7 bases). V gave up 4 bases and J gave up 5 bases, with 15 bases separating them. The CDR3 totals 15 residues. The germline V gene has CDR1 LGHNA and CDR2 YNFKEQ. Written as DNA, the CDR3 is TGTGCCAGCAGCCGTGGGGGGCGGGGGAACAATGAGCAGTTCTTC. This codes for CASSRGGRGNNEQFF.

In regard to this clone: At the DNA level, this CDR3 is encoded by other sequences in the same sample as well. V usage is TRBV28 and J usage is TRBJ2-7, with TRBD2 identical over 8 bases. Losses at the gene ends were 5 bases for V and 6 bases for J; bases not matched to a gene: 3. The germline V gene has CDR1 MDHEN and CDR2 SYDVKM. The CDR3 is 12 amino acids. CDR3 DNA: TGTGCCAGCAGTGTTCTAGCGGGCGAGCAGTACTTC. Protein sequence: CASSVLAGEQYF.

In its sample, this clone was seen a few times. The chain links TRBV18 to TRBJ1-1; no reliable D call. The CDR3 has 13 amino acids. CDR1 KGHSH and CDR2 LQKENI come from the germline V gene. Trimming took off 4 bases at V and 1 base at J, with 7 bases between the two ends. CDR3 in amino acids: CASSHSKNTEAFF. The CDR3, as DNA: TGTGCCAGCTCACATAGTAAGAACACTGAAGCTTTCTTT.

This clone has a handful of counts. The V and J genes are TRBV19 and TRBJ1-5; 8 bases fit TRBD1. The CDR3 runs 13 residues. CDR1 is LNHDA, CDR2 SQIVND, per germline (reference sequence). Unmatched junction bases numbered 4, after V lost 6 bases and J lost 6 bases. The CDR3 coding sequence is TGTGCCAGTAGCCGGACAGGGCTTCAGCCCCAGCATTTT. Translated: CASSRTGLQPQHF.

This clone showed up just a few times. The chain carries TRBV25-1 and TRBJ2-1, with a possible D match to TRBD2 (6 bases). Germline lookup yields CDR1 MGHDK and CDR2 SYGVNS. This CDR3 comprises 15 residues. V lost 6 bases to trimming and J lost 2 bases, with 14 bases between them. The DNA of the CDR3 is TGTGCCAGCAGGGGGTCTAGCGATCCCTACAATGAGCAGTTCTTC. Translating gives CASRGSSDPYNEQFF.